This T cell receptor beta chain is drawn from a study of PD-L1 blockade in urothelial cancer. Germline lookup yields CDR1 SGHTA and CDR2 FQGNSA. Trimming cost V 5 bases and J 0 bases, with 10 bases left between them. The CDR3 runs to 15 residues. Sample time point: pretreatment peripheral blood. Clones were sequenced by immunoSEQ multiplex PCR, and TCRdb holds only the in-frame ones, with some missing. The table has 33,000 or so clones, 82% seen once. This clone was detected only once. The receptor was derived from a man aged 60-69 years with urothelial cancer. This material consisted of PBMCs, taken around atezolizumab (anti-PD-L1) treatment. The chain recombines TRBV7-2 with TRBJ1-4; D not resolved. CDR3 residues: CASSLQQATNEKLFF. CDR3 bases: TGTGCCAGCAGCCTTCAACAAGCAACTAATGAAAAACTGTTTTTT.